This entry lists 12 T cell receptor beta chains sequenced from one sample in a study of blood T cell repertoires in COVID-19. Clones were read by immunoSEQ multiplex PCR, and TCRdb kept only the in-frame ones, dropping some. This table has roughly 120,000 clones, 77% appearing once. Sequenced: peripheral blood. Receptors were obtained from a human donor in a cohort sampled during active COVID-19.

V is TRBV7-9 and J is TRBJ2-7; D is perhaps TRBD2 (5 bases). V was shortened by 3 bases and J by 3 bases, with 6 bases between the two germline ends. The CDR3 covers 12 residues. CDR1 and CDR2 (germline): SEHNR, FQNEAQ (reference sequence). The CDR3 region is CASSFTSYEQYF. CDR3 bases: TGTGCCAGCAGCTTTACTAGCTACGAGCAGTACTTC.

This chain uses TRBV6-2 or TRBV6-3 with TRBJ2-7; 10 bases align to TRBD2. This CDR3 is built from 16 residues. Germline lookup yields CDR1 MNHEY and CDR2 SVGEGT. V lost 2 bases, J lost 2 bases, and 6 bases stayed unmatched. The CDR3 nucleotides are TGTGCCAGCAGTTACCCCCCCAGCGGGAGGGCCTACGAGCAGTACTTC. It specifies CASSYPPSGRAYEQYF.

This chain links TRBV11-2 with TRBJ2-7, with D possibly being TRBD2 (6 bases). V lost 5 bases, J lost 2 bases, and 13 bases lay in between. The CDR3 has 14 amino acids. Germline loops: CDR1 SGHAT, CDR2 FQNNGV. The CDR3 DNA follows: TGTGCCAGCAGCCCCACCGGGAGAGCCTACGAGCAGTACTTC. Protein product: CASSPTGRAYEQYF.

This chain joins TRBV19 and TRBJ2-4, with 10 positions matching TRBD2. V shed 3 bases, J shed 0 bases, and the junction held 8 bases outside the gene matches. This CDR3 contains 18 residues. In germline, CDR1 is LNHDA, CDR2 SQIVND (reference sequence). The CDR3 here is CASSIMSGTSVAKNIQYF. Here the CDR3 DNA reads TGTGCCAGTAGTATCATGTCCGGGACTAGCGTAGCCAAAAACATTCAGTACTTC.

The genes are TRBV9 and TRBJ1-2; 7 positions agree with TRBD1. The trim removed 3 bases at V and 5 bases at J, leaving 4 bases unmatched. Germline V lookup: CDR1 SGDLS, CDR2 YYNGEE. CDR3 length: 13 residues. In DNA form, the CDR3 reads TGTGCCAGCAGCGGGGGGACAGTGTATGGCTACACCTTC. Its protein is CASSGGTVYGYTF. The entire variable domain, with the rest obtained from reference TRBV9 and TRBJ1-2, is as follows: DSGVTQTPKHLITATGQRVTLRCSPRSGDLSVYWYQQSLDQGLQFLIQYYNGEERAKGNILERFSAQQFPDLHSELNLSSLELGDSALYFCASSGGTVYGYTFGSGTRLTVV.

The CDR3 nucleotides read TGTGCCTGGAGTGTGACAGAAGATGGCTACACCTTC. Its translation: CAWSVTEDGYTF. The chain recombines TRBV30 with TRBJ1-2, with a weak D call TRBD1 (5 bases). The CDR3 covers 12 residues. V shed 0 bases and J shed 6 bases, with 8 bases lying between them. Germline V CDR1 and CDR2: GTSNPN, SVGIG (reference sequence).

The chain has TRBV13 and TRBJ2-2; 9 bases are a match to TRBD1. The V segment lost 3 bases and the J segment 4 bases; nucleotides outside the gene matches: 6. This CDR3 contains 16 residues. Germline V gene lookup returns CDR1 PRHDT and CDR2 FYEKMQ (reference sequence). CDR3 nucleotides: TGTGCCAGCAGCTTTTCGACAGGGGGAGCCACCGGGGAGCTGTTTTTT. It codes for CASSFSTGGATGELFF.

The table lists this clone with a few counts. This specimen includes other DNA sequences encoding the same CDR3. The rearrangement uses TRBV30 and TRBJ2-7; 8 bases match TRBD1. The V gene end was trimmed by 3 bases and the J gene end by 4 bases; junction bases not matched to a gene: 2. Germline values: CDR1 GTSNPN, CDR2 SVGIG (reference sequence). This CDR3 contains 12 residues. CDR3 in amino acids: CAWRDRAYEQYF. The CDR3 DNA reads TGTGCCTGGAGGGACAGGGCTTACGAGCAGTACTTC.

The chain employs TRBV4-1 and TRBJ1-2, with 8 bases fitting TRBD1. The CDR3 extends over 13 amino acids. The trim removed 3 bases at V and 4 bases at J, leaving 1 base unmatched. In germline, CDR1 is MGHRA, CDR2 YSYEKL. In DNA, the CDR3 is TGCGCCAGCAGCCAGACAGGGGTCTATGGCTACACCTTC. Translating it yields CASSQTGVYGYTF.

The chain combines TRBV30 with TRBJ2-7; 7 bases agree with TRBD1. Unmatched junction bases numbered 14, after V lost 5 bases and J lost 4 bases. Germline V gives CDR1 GTSNPN, CDR2 SVGIG (reference sequence). The CDR3 spans 15 residues. The CDR3 loop reads CAWHSSGRGSYEQYF. CDR3 in DNA: TGTGCCTGGCACTCCTCGGGCAGGGGGAGTTACGAGCAGTACTTC.

The rearrangement links TRBV10-2 to TRBJ2-7; D ambiguous. The CDR3 is 11 amino acids. Germline assignment: CDR1 WSHSY and CDR2 SAAADI. The V end lost 7 bases, the J end lost 6 bases, and 10 bases lay between the germline ends. This CDR3 is CASKNSGEQYF. The DNA for the CDR3 is TGCGCCAGCAAGAATTCGGGCGAGCAGTACTTC.

This chain uses TRBV27 with TRBJ1-1, with TRBD1 matching over 8 bases. The junction had 6 bases not matched to a gene; V was cut back by 5 bases and J by 4 bases. In germline, CDR1 is MNHEY, CDR2 SMNVEV (reference sequence). CDR3 length: 14 amino acids. The CDR3 sequence: CASSPGGASTEAFF. The CDR3 DNA sequence: TGTGCCAGCAGTCCAGGGGGCGCGAGCACTGAAGCTTTCTTT.